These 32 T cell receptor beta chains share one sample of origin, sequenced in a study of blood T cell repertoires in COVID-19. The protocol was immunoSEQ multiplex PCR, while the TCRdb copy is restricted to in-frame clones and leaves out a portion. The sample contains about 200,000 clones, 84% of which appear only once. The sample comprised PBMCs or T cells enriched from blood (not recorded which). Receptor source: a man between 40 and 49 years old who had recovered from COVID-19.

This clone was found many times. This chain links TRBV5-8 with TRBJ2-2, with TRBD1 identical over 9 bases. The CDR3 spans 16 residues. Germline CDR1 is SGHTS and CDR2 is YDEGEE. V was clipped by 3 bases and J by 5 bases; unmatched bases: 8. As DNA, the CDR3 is TGTGCCAGCAGCTCTCTCGGGACAGGGAAAACCGGGGAGCTGTTTTTT. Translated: CASSSLGTGKTGELFF.

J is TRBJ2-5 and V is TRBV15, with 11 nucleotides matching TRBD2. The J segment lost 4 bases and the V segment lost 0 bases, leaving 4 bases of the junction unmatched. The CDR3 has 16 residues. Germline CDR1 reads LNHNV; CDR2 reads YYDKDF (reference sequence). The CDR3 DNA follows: TGTGCCACCAGCAGAGAACTAGCGGGGGTAGGAGAGACCCAGTACTTC. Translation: CATSRELAGVGETQYF.

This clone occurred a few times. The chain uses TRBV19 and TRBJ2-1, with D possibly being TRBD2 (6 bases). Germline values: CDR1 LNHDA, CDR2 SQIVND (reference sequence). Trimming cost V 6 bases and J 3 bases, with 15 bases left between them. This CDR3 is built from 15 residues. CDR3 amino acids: CASSAQGGDYNEQFF. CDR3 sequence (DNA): TGTGCCAGTAGCGCGCAGGGCGGGGACTACAATGAGCAGTTCTTC.

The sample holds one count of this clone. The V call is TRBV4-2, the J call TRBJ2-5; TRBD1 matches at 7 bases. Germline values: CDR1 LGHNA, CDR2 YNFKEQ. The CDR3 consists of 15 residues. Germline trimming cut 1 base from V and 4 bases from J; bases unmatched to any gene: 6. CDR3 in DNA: TGTGCCAGCAGCCAAGTAGTGAACAGGGGAGAGACCCAGTACTTC. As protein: CASSQVVNRGETQYF.

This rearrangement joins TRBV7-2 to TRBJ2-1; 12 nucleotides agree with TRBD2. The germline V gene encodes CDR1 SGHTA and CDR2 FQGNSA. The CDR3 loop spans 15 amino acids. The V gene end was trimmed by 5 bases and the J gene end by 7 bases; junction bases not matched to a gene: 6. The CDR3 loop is CASSLTSGGRNEQFF. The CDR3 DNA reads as TGTGCCAGCAGCCTGACTAGCGGGGGTAGGAATGAGCAGTTCTTC.

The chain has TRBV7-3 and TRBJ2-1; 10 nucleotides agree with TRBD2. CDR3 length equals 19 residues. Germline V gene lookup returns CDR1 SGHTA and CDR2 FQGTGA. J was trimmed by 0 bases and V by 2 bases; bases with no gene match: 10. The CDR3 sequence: CASSLLGSGGLSSYNEQFF. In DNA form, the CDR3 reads TGTGCCAGCAGCTTACTCGGTAGCGGGGGGCTGAGCTCCTACAATGAGCAGTTCTTC.

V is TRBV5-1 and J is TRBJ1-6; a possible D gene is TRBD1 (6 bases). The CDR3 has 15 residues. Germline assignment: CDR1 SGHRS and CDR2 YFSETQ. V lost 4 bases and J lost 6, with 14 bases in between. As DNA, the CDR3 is TGCGCCAGCAGCCCCAGGACAGTCACTAATTCACCCCTCCACTTT. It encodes CASSPRTVTNSPLHF.

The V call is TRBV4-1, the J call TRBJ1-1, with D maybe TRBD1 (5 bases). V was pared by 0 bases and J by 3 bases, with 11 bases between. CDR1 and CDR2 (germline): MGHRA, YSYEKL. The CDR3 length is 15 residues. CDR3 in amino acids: CASSQESTVYTEAFF. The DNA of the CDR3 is TGCGCCAGCAGCCAAGAGTCGACAGTATACACTGAAGCTTTCTTT.

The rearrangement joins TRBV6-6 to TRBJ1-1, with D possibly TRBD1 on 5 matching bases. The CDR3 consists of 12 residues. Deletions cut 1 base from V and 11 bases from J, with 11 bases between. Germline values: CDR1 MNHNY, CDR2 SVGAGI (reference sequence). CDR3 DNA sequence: TGTGCCAGCAGTTACTTCCGACAGAAGGCTTTCTTT. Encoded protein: CASSYFRQKAFF.

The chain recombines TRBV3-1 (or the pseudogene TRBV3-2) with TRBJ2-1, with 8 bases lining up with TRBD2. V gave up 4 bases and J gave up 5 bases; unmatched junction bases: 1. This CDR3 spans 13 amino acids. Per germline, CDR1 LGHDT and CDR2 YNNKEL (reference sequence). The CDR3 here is CASSPGGDNEQFF. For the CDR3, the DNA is TGTGCCAGCAGCCCGGGGGGGGACAATGAGCAGTTCTTC.

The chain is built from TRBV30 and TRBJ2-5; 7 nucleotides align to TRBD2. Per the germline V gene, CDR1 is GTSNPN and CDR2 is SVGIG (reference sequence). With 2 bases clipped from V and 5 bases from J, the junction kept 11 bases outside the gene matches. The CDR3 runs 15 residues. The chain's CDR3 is CAWSTSGVISETQYF. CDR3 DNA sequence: TGTGCCTGGAGTACAAGCGGGGTGATCTCTGAGACCCAGTACTTC.

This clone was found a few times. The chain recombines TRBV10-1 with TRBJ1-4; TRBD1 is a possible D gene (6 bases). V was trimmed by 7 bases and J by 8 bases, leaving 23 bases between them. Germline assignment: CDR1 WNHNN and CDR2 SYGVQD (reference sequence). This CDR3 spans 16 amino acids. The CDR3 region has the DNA TGCGCCAGCATGTCGCCCGAACAGGGAGCGGGGGAAAAACTGTTTTTT. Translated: CASMSPEQGAGEKLFF.

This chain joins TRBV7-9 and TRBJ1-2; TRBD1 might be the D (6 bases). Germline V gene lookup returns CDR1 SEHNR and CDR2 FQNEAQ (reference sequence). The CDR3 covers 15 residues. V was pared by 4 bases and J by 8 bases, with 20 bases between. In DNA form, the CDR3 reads TGTGCCAGCAGCTCCAACCCCGGGACACCGGGCGGCTACACCTTC. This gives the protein CASSSNPGTPGGYTF.

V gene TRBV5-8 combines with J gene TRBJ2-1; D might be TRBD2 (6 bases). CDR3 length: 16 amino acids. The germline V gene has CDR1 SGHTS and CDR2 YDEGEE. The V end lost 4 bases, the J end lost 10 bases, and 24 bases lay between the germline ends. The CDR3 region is CASSPGRYGSSGEQFF. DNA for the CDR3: TGTGCCAGCAGCCCGGGACGATATGGCTCCAGCGGGGAGCAGTTCTTC.

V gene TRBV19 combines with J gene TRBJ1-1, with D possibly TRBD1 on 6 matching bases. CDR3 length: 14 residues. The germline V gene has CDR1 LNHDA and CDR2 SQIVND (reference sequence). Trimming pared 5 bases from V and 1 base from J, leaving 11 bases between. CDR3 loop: CASSVLQGNTEAFF. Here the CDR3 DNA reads TGTGCCAGTAGTGTTTTACAGGGGAACACTGAAGCTTTCTTT.

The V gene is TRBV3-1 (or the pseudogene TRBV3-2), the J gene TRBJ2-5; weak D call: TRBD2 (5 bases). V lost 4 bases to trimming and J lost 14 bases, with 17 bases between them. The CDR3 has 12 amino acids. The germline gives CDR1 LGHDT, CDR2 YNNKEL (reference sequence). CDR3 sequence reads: CASSPLGQRSYF. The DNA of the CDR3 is TGTGCCAGCAGCCCACTAGGCCAAAGGAGCTACTTC.

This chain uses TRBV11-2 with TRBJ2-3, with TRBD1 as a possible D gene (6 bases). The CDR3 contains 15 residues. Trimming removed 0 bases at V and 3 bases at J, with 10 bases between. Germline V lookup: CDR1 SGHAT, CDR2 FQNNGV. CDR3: CASSLDRQATDTQYF. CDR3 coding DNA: TGTGCCAGCAGCTTAGATCGACAGGCGACAGATACGCAGTATTTT.

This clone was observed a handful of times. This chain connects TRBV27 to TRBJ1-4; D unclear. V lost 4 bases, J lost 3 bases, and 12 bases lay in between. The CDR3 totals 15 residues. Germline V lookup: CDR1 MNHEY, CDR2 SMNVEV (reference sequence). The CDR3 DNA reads TGTGCCAGCAGTTCTTACACAGACCCTAATGAAAAACTGTTTTTT. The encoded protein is CASSSYTDPNEKLFF.

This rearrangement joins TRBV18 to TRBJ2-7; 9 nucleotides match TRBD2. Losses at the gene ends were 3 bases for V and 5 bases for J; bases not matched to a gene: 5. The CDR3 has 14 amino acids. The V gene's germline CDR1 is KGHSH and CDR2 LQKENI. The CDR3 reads CASSPAAGGHEQYF. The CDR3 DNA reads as TGTGCCAGCTCACCTGCAGCGGGGGGCCACGAGCAGTACTTC.

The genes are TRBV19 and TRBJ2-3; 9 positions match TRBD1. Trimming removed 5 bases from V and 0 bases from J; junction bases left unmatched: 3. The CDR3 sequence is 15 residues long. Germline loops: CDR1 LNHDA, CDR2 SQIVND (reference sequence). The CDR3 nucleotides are TGTGCCAGTAGTGAGGGACAGGGAAGCACAGATACGCAGTATTTT. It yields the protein CASSEGQGSTDTQYF.

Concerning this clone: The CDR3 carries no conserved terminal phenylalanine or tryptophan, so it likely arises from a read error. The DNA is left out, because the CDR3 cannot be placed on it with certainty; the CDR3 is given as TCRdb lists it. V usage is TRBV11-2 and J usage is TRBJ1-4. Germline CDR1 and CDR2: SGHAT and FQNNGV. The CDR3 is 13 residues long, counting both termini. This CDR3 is CASSHREMRGSPY.

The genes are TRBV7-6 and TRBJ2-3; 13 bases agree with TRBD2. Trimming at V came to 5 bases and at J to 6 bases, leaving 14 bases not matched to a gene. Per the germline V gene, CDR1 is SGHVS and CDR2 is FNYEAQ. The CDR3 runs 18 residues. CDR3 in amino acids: CASSPTPTSGGSGDTQYF. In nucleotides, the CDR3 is TGTGCCAGCAGCCCGACCCCGACTAGCGGGGGGTCAGGTGATACGCAGTATTTT.

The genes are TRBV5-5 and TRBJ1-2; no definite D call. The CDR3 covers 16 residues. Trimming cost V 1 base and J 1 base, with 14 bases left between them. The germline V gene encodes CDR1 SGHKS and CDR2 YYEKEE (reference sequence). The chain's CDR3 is CASSLTTGVLNYGYTF. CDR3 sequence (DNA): TGTGCCAGCAGCTTGACGACGGGAGTACTTAACTATGGCTACACCTTC.

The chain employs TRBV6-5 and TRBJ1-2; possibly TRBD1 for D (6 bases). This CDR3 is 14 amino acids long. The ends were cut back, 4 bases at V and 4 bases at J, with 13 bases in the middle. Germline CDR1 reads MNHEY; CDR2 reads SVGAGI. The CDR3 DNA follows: TGTGCCAGCAGTTTAAGACAGGACGGCTATGGCTACACCTTC. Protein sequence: CASSLRQDGYGYTF.

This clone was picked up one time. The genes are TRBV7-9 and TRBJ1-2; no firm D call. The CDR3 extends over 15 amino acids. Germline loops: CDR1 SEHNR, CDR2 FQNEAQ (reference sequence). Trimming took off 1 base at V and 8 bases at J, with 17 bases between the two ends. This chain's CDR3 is CASSLVLGSSGGYTF. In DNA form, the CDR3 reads TGTGCCAGCAGCTTAGTTCTGGGGTCAAGCGGGGGCTACACCTTC. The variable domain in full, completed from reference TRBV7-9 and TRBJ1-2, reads DTGVSQNPRHKITKRGQNVTFRCDPISEHNRLYWYRQTLGQGPEFLTYFQNEAQLEKSRLLSDRFSAERPKGSFSTLEIQRTEQGDSAMYLCASSLVLGSSGGYTFGSGTRLTVV.

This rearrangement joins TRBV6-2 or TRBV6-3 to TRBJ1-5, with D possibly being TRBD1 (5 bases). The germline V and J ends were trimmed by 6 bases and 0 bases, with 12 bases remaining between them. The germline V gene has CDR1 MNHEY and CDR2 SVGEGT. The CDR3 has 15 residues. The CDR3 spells CASSGAVHSNQPQHF. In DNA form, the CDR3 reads TGTGCCAGCAGCGGGGCGGTTCATAGCAATCAGCCCCAGCATTTT.

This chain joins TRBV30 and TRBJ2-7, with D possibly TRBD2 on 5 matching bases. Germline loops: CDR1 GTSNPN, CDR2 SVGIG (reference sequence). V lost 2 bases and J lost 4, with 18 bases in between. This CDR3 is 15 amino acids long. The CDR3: CAWSPNPGKVYEQYF. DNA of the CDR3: TGTGCCTGGAGTCCGAATCCGGGAAAGGTGTACGAGCAGTACTTC.

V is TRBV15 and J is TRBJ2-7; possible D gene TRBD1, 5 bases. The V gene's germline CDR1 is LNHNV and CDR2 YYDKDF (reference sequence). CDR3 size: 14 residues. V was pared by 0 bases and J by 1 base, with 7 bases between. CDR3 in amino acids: CATSRDQGSYEQYF. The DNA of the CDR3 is TGTGCCACCAGCAGAGACCAGGGATCCTACGAGCAGTACTTC.

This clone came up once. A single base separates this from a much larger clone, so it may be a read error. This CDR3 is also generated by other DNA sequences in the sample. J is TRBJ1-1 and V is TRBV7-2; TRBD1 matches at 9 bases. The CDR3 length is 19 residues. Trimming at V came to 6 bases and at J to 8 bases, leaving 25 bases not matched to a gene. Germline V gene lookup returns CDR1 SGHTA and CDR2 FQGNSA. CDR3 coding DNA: TGTGCCAGCAGTCCCCCGTCGTTCGGGACAGGGTTAGGGCGGGTGGAAGCTTTCTTT. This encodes CASSPPSFGTGLGRVEAFF.

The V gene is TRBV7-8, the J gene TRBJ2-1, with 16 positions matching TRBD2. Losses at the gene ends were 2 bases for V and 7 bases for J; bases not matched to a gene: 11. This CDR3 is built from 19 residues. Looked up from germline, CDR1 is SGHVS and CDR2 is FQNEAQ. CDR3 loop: CASSLYLGTSGGANNEQFF. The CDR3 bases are TGTGCCAGCAGCTTATATCTAGGGACTAGCGGGGGGGCTAATAATGAGCAGTTCTTC.

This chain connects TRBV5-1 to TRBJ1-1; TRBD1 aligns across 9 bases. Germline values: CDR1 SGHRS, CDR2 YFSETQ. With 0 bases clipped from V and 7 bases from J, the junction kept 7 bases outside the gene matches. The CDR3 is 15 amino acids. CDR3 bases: TGCGCCAGCAGCTTGGTAGGGACAGGGCGGGTTGAAGCTTTCTTT. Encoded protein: CASSLVGTGRVEAFF. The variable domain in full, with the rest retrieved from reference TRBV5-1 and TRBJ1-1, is KAGVTQTPRYLIKTRGQQVTLSCSPISGHRSVSWYQQTPGQGLQFLFEYFSETQRNKGNFPGRFSGRQFSNSRSEMNVSTLELGDSALYLCASSLVGTGRVEAFFGQGTRLTVV.

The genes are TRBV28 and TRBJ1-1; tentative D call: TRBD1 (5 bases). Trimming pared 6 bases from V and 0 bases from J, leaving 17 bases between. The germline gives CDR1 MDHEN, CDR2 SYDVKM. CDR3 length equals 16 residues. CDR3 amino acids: CASSSRTLNLNTEAFF. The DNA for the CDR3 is TGTGCCAGCAGCTCCCGGACACTGAATCTGAACACTGAAGCTTTCTTT. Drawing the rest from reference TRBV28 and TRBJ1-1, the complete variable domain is DVKVTQSSRYLVKRTGEKVFLECVQDMDHENMFWYRQDPGLGLRLIYFSYDVKMKEKGDIPEGYSVSREKKERFSLILESASTNQTSMYLCASSSRTLNLNTEAFFGQGTRLTVV.